This T cell receptor (beta chain) was retrieved from a study of blood T cell repertoires in COVID-19. For the study at large: The analysed material was cDNA or gDNA that came from T cells, B-cell-depleted T cells, or PBMCs.

The method was immunoSEQ multiplex PCR; TCRdb's version includes in-frame clones alone and lacks a portion of them. The sample has about 99,000 clones, roughly four fifths seen once; the top ten hold 4.8%. CDR1 SGHNT and CDR2 YYREEE come from the germline V gene (reference sequence). The CDR3 is 14 residues long. V lost 4 bases, J lost 5 bases, and 7 bases stayed unmatched. The chain carries TRBV5-4 and TRBJ1-1; TRBD1 matches 8 bases. The receptor's source is a man in his 60s with acute or convalescent COVID-19. Sequenced: peripheral blood. CDR3 region: CASSPKTGVTEAFF. The CDR3 coding sequence is TGTGCCAGCAGCCCCAAGACAGGGGTAACTGAAGCTTTCTTT.